Described below is a single T cell receptor (beta chain) sequence and its context. This record comes from a study of blood T cell repertoires in COVID-19. The repertoire was sequenced with immunoSEQ multiplex PCR; TCRdb's copy has only in-frame clones and lacks some. This sample has about 210,000 clones, with 81% found just once. V was pared by 1 base and J by 0 bases, with 10 bases between. Germline CDR1 and CDR2: LGHDT and YNNKEL (reference sequence). The CDR3 has 16 amino acids. The V gene is TRBV3-1 (or the pseudogene TRBV3-2), the J gene TRBJ1-3; D is undetermined. The sequenced sample consisted of PBMCs or T cells enriched from blood (not recorded which). This TCR derives from a woman in her 50s with acute COVID-19. The CDR3 reads CASSQGGQNSGNTIYF. The CDR3 DNA follows: TGTGCCAGCAGCCAAGGTGGCCAGAACTCTGGAAACACCATATATTTT.